Listed below are T cell receptor beta chains from one sample, sequenced in a study of T-cell reconstitution after alpha-beta-depleted transplantation in children. TCRdb called the PCR reads again in MiXCR, with one record for every CDR3 protein. The sample holds 450,000 to 600,000 distinct CDR3 sequences, 10% to 15% seen once. Sequencing was performed on PBMCs, mostly from graft donor cells, taken 360 days after TCRalphabeta/CD19-depleted stem cell transplant. The receptors stem from a male patient aged 10-17 years who had a stem cell transplant for acute myeloid leukemia, so the T cells may come from the graft donor. Each CDR3 is given with its conserved first and last residue. A D gene is named only where the DNA matches it firmly. The size field is filled for only some rows; it gives once, few, many or a size class.

j_gene: TRBJ2-2; abundance: many; v_gene: TRBV20-1; d_gene: TRBD2; CDR3nt: TGCAGTGCTAGAAACCTTAGCGGGACTAACACCGGGGAGCTGTTTTTT; CDR3aa: CSARNLSGTNTGELFF
j_gene: TRBJ1-1; abundance: NA; v_gene: TRBV28; d_gene: NA; CDR3nt: TGTGCCAGCAGTTTAAGGGGGGCGGCGGTCACTAAAGCTTTCTTT; CDR3aa: CASSLRGAAVTKAFF
j_gene: TRBJ1-2; abundance: many; v_gene: TRBV12-3/TRBV12-4; d_gene: NA; CDR3nt: TGTGCCAGCAGTCAAGTAAGCGGGGCTCACTATGGCTACACCTTC; CDR3aa: CASSQVSGAHYGYTF
j_gene: TRBJ1-4; abundance: NA; v_gene: TRBV10-3; d_gene: NA; CDR3nt: TGTGCCATCAGCGGCGACAGCCACAATGAAAAACTGTTTTTT; CDR3aa: CAISGDSHNEKLFF
j_gene: TRBJ2-3; abundance: NA; v_gene: TRBV20-1; d_gene: TRBD2; CDR3nt: TGCAGCGCCATACGGGAGGCAGATACGCAGTATTTT; CDR3aa: CSAIREADTQYF
j_gene: TRBJ2-1; abundance: few; v_gene: TRBV3-1; d_gene: TRBD2; CDR3nt: TGTGCCAGCAGCCACGGGGACTATCTTTTTGAGCAGTTCTTC; CDR3aa: CASSHGDYLFEQFF
j_gene: TRBJ2-7; abundance: NA; v_gene: TRBV9; d_gene: NA; CDR3nt: TGTGCCAGCAGCTCGAGCTCCGGGACGGGGGTTTACGAGCAGTACTTC; CDR3aa: CASSSSSGTGVYEQYF
j_gene: TRBJ2-5; abundance: NA; v_gene: TRBV29-1; d_gene: NA; CDR3nt: TGCAGCGTTGGGAGGAAGACACAAGAGACCCAGTACTTC; CDR3aa: CSVGRKTQETQYF
j_gene: TRBJ2-5; abundance: NA; v_gene: TRBV7-8; d_gene: TRBD2; CDR3nt: TGTGCCAGCAGCTCGAGCGGGAACCAAGAGACCCAGTACTTC; CDR3aa: CASSSSGNQETQYF
j_gene: TRBJ1-2; abundance: few; v_gene: TRBV12-3/TRBV12-4; d_gene: NA; CDR3nt: TGTGCCAGCCAACTCGGGGACTATGGCTACACCTTC; CDR3aa: CASQLGDYGYTF
j_gene: TRBJ2-3; abundance: NA; v_gene: TRBV9; d_gene: NA; CDR3nt: TGTGCCAGCAGCACACGACGGGACATTAGCACAGATACGCAGTATTTT; CDR3aa: CASSTRRDISTDTQYF
j_gene: TRBJ2-1; abundance: few; v_gene: TRBV29-1; d_gene: TRBD2; CDR3nt: TGCAGCGTTGAGACAAAATCTTCTAGCGGGTACCTGAGGGGGAATGAGCAGTTCTTC; CDR3aa: CSVETKSSSGYLRGNEQFF
j_gene: TRBJ2-7; abundance: few; v_gene: TRBV7-2; d_gene: NA; CDR3nt: TGTGCCAGCAGCTTATACGGCCTCTCCTACGAGCAGTACTTC; CDR3aa: CASSLYGLSYEQYF
j_gene: TRBJ2-1; abundance: NA; v_gene: TRBV19; d_gene: TRBD2; CDR3nt: TGTGCCAGTAGGACTAGCGTCTACAATGAGCAGTTCTTC; CDR3aa: CASRTSVYNEQFF
j_gene: TRBJ2-1; abundance: NA; v_gene: TRBV20-1; d_gene: NA; CDR3nt: TGCAGTGCTAGACACACGGGCTTCTCCTACAATGAGCAGTTCTTC; CDR3aa: CSARHTGFSYNEQFF
j_gene: TRBJ1-6; abundance: few; v_gene: TRBV25-1; d_gene: NA; CDR3nt: TGTGCCAGCAGTAGGGAGACCTATAATTCACCCCTCCACTTT; CDR3aa: CASSRETYNSPLHF
j_gene: TRBJ2-1; abundance: once; v_gene: TRBV20-1; d_gene: NA; CDR3nt: TGCAGTGCTAGTCCTCATTCTGAGCAGTTCTTC; CDR3aa: CSASPHSEQFF
j_gene: TRBJ2-7; abundance: many; v_gene: TRBV29-1; d_gene: NA; CDR3nt: TGCAGTGTCCTTGACCGGGTATACTACGAGCAGTACTTC; CDR3aa: CSVLDRVYYEQYF
j_gene: TRBJ1-4; abundance: NA; v_gene: TRBV4-2; d_gene: NA; CDR3nt: TGTGCCAGCAGCCAGGATTACCCCCAGTGGGGGCCGGGGGATGAAAAACTGTTTTTT; CDR3aa: CASSQDYPQWGPGDEKLFF
j_gene: TRBJ2-2; abundance: few; v_gene: TRBV25-1; d_gene: NA; CDR3nt: TGTGCCAGTCTCCGGGGCACCGGGGAGCTGTTTTTT; CDR3aa: CASLRGTGELFF
j_gene: TRBJ1-1; abundance: NA; v_gene: TRBV20-1; d_gene: TRBD1; CDR3nt: TGCAGTGCACCGAAACAGGGGAGAAACACTGAAGCTTTCTTT; CDR3aa: CSAPKQGRNTEAFF
j_gene: TRBJ2-3; abundance: many; v_gene: TRBV29-1; d_gene: NA; CDR3nt: TGCAGCGCAGGTCGTATAGCTCGCGGTGATACGCAGTATTTT; CDR3aa: CSAGRIARGDTQYF
j_gene: TRBJ2-1; abundance: NA; v_gene: TRBV6-2/TRBV6-3; d_gene: TRBD2; CDR3nt: TGTGCCAGCAGTACCCAGACCGGACTAGCGTACTACAATGAGCAGTTCTTC; CDR3aa: CASSTQTGLAYYNEQFF
j_gene: TRBJ1-4; abundance: few; v_gene: TRBV20-1; d_gene: NA; CDR3nt: TGCAGTGCTGGTGGGGGAATTAAGCAAAAACTGTTTTTT; CDR3aa: CSAGGGIKQKLFF
j_gene: TRBJ2-2; abundance: many; v_gene: TRBV5-4; d_gene: TRBD1; CDR3nt: TGTGCCAGCAGCTTGGGGGACAGAAACACCGGGGAGCTGTTTTTT; CDR3aa: CASSLGDRNTGELFF
j_gene: TRBJ1-1; abundance: many; v_gene: TRBV28; d_gene: NA; CDR3nt: TGTGCCAGCACCCGACGAGGAGATGGGACGGGTGAAGCTTTCTTT; CDR3aa: CASTRRGDGTGEAFF
j_gene: TRBJ2-7; abundance: NA; v_gene: TRBV28; d_gene: NA; CDR3nt: TGTGCCAGCACCCTTCAGGGGACCTCCTACGAGCAGTACTTC; CDR3aa: CASTLQGTSYEQYF
j_gene: TRBJ2-1; abundance: few; v_gene: TRBV20-1; d_gene: NA; CDR3nt: TGCAGTCCCCCGGGCAATGAGCAGTTCTTC; CDR3aa: CSPPGNEQFF
j_gene: TRBJ2-7; abundance: NA; v_gene: TRBV7-9; d_gene: NA; CDR3nt: TGTGCCAGCAGCTTAGCACTCGGCGGGACTTACGAGCAGTACTTC; CDR3aa: CASSLALGGTYEQYF
j_gene: TRBJ1-2; abundance: few; v_gene: TRBV15; d_gene: NA; CDR3nt: TGTGCCACCAGCGAAGACGGTTTCAACGTCCTCTATGGCTACACCTTC; CDR3aa: CATSEDGFNVLYGYTF
j_gene: TRBJ2-3; abundance: NA; v_gene: TRBV4-3; d_gene: NA; CDR3nt: TGCGCCAGCAGCCAAGATAGCACCGGGAGCACAGATACGCAGTATTTT; CDR3aa: CASSQDSTGSTDTQYF
j_gene: TRBJ1-3; abundance: many; v_gene: TRBV15; d_gene: NA; CDR3nt: TGTGCCACCAGCAGAGCCGTCTCTGGAAACACCATATATTTT; CDR3aa: CATSRAVSGNTIYF
j_gene: TRBJ2-3; abundance: many; v_gene: TRBV20-1; d_gene: TRBD1; CDR3nt: TGCAGTGCGACAGACAGGGGGCGAAACACAGATACGCAGTATTTT; CDR3aa: CSATDRGRNTDTQYF
j_gene: TRBJ2-7; abundance: few; v_gene: TRBV24-1; d_gene: NA; CDR3nt: TGTGCCACCAGTGACCCCGACATGAACGAGCAGTACTTC; CDR3aa: CATSDPDMNEQYF
j_gene: TRBJ1-3; abundance: NA; v_gene: TRBV5-1; d_gene: NA; CDR3nt: TGCGCCAGCAGTTCCGGGCAGTCTGGAAACACCATATATTTT; CDR3aa: CASSSGQSGNTIYF
j_gene: TRBJ1-1; abundance: few; v_gene: TRBV4-2; d_gene: TRBD1; CDR3nt: TGTGCCAGCAGCCAAGGGACAGGGATTAACACTGAAGCTTTCTTT; CDR3aa: CASSQGTGINTEAFF
j_gene: TRBJ2-1; abundance: many; v_gene: TRBV6-5; d_gene: NA; CDR3nt: TGTGCCAGCAGTTCCCATGGGGGCGGGGCAAGGTGGGGCAATGAGCAGTTCTTC; CDR3aa: CASSSHGGGARWGNEQFF
j_gene: TRBJ2-3; abundance: NA; v_gene: TRBV5-6; d_gene: TRBD2; CDR3nt: TGTGCCAGCAGCCCGTGGCGGGAGGGATTTCAAGGGCCTACGCAGTATTTT; CDR3aa: CASSPWREGFQGPTQYF
j_gene: TRBJ1-5; abundance: few; v_gene: TRBV7-9; d_gene: NA; CDR3nt: TGTGCCAGCAGCTTATCGTGGGGAGGCAATCAGCCCCAGCATTTT; CDR3aa: CASSLSWGGNQPQHF
j_gene: TRBJ1-4; abundance: NA; v_gene: TRBV27; d_gene: NA; CDR3nt: TGTGCCAGCAGTTTATTAGGATTTGAGGGACCTAATGAAAAACTGTTTTTT; CDR3aa: CASSLLGFEGPNEKLFF
j_gene: TRBJ1-5; abundance: few; v_gene: TRBV28; d_gene: TRBD1; CDR3nt: TGTGCCAGCAGTTTCCCGGACAGGTATCAGCCCCAGCATTTT; CDR3aa: CASSFPDRYQPQHF
j_gene: TRBJ2-2; abundance: NA; v_gene: TRBV5-5; d_gene: NA; CDR3nt: TGTGCCAGCAGCTTGGAACTATCCCCTACCGGGGAGCTGTTTTTT; CDR3aa: CASSLELSPTGELFF